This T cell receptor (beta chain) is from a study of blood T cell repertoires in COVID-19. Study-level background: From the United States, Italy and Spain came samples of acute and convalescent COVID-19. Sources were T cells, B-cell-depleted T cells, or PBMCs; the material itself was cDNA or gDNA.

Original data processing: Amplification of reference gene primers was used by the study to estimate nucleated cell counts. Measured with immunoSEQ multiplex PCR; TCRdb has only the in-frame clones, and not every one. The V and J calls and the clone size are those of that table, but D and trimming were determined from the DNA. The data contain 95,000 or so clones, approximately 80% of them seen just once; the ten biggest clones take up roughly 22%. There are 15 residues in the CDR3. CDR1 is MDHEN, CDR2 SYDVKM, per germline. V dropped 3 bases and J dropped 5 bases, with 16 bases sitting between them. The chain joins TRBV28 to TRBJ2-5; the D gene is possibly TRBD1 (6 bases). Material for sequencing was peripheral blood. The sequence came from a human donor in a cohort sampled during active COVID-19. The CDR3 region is CASSFEGVPWETQYF. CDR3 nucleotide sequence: TGTGCCAGCAGTTTCGAGGGGGTTCCGTGGGAGACCCAGTACTTC.